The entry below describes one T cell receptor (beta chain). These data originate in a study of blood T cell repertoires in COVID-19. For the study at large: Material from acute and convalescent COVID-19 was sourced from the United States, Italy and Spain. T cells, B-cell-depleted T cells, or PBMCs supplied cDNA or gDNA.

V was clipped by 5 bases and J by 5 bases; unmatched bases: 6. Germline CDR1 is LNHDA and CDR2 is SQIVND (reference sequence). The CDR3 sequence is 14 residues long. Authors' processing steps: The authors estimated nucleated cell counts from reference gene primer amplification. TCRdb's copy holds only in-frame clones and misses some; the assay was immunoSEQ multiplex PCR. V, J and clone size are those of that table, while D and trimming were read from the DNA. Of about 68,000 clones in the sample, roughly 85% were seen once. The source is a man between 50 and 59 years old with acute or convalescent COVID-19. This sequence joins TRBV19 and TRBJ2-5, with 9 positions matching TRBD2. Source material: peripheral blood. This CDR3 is CASSLSGGRETQYF. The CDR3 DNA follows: TGTGCCAGTAGTCTTAGCGGGGGACGGGAGACCCAGTACTTC.